This T cell receptor beta chain was retrieved from a study of blood T cells in healthy people across ages. Whole-study results and caveats: The study could not conclusively compare naive and antigen-experienced cells, given its unsorted PBMCs. Unknown donor CMV status possibly confounded expanded clonotype changes. A strong correlation was found between TCR beta diversity and the percentage of naive T cells.

This clonotype has more than one count but fewer than ten. The antigen remains unidentified. Primed by a sample-barcoded 5' primer and a J-beta primer mix, a second PCR proceeded for roughly 6 to 12 cycles. The template-switch adaptor was a 5' adaptor with 12 random nucleotides. It tagged each cDNA molecule. One entry per CDR3 protein results from TCRdb running MiXCR on the 5' RACE reads. The profile shows 1.5 million to 2 million distinct CDR3 sequences, about two fifths of them singletons. CDR1 LNHNV and CDR2 YYDKDF come from the germline V gene (reference sequence). The CDR3 has 16 amino acids. Trimming shortened V by 0 bases and J by 0 bases, and 8 bases separated the two germline ends.

The sample taken for sequencing was blood. This TCR was sampled from a human donor in good health. The rearrangement uses TRBV15 and TRBJ1-4; D gene ambiguous. The CDR3 region has the DNA TGTGCCACCAGCAGAGAACAGACTCCAACTAATGAAAAACTGTTTTTT. Translation: CATSREQTPTNEKLFF.